The clone carrying this TCR beta chain was seen more than once but under ten times. Its antigen is unidentified. The CDR3 covers 16 residues. V shed 3 bases and J shed 4 bases, with 18 bases lying between them. Germline loops: CDR1 MNHNY, CDR2 SVGAGI (reference sequence). For TCR, cDNA came from 5'RACE template switching, which added a universal primer site and UMIs. TCRdb re-called the 5' RACE reads with MiXCR, one entry per CDR3 protein. The sample has roughly 350,000 distinct CDR3 sequences, roughly 4% seen once. These data belong to a study of T cells after yellow fever vaccination. In the study overall: Preparation of fractions with low cell numbers was performed using SMART-Seq v4 Ultra Low Input. Study outcomes and limitations: Re-detected after boosting: most primary clones, more than 95% of CD4 and 88% of CD8. Though it reached lower strength, the secondary response hit its peak faster, day 5 versus 15.

The V and J genes are TRBV6-6 and TRBJ2-5; the D gene is possibly TRBD2 (5 bases). The sample was PBMCs, taken 5 days after the yellow fever booster vaccination. The TCR sequence derives from a man aged 18 to 29 who received the YFV17D yellow fever vaccine. DNA of the CDR3: TGTGCCAGCAGTTATCGTGCGTCGGGGAAGGGAGAGACCCAGTACTTC. It yields the protein CASSYRASGKGETQYF.